This T cell receptor (beta chain) was obtained from a study of blood T cell repertoires in COVID-19. Study-wide background: T cells, B-cell-depleted T cells, or PBMCs supplied cDNA or gDNA.

Germline V gene data show CDR1 as LGHDT and CDR2 as YNNKEL (reference sequence). The V gene lost 3 bases and the J gene lost 4 bases, with 10 bases spanning the gap. There are 14 residues in the CDR3. This clone was seen only once. As processed by the authors: Reference gene primers were amplified, and this amplification served to estimate nucleated cell counts. TCRdb's table, derived via immunoSEQ multiplex PCR, lists solely in-frame clones and lacks some. The D gene and trimming were derived from the DNA, and the V and J assignments and clone size from that table. The sample carries fewer than 350,000 clones, about 89% recorded once.

Sequences were obtained from peripheral blood. V and J are TRBV3-1 (or the pseudogene TRBV3-2) and TRBJ1-5; D uncertain. The clonotype originates from a man aged 40-50 years with active or convalescent COVID-19. This CDR3 is CASSHRGENQPQHF. CDR3 DNA: TGTGCCAGCAGCCACCGTGGGGAGAATCAGCCCCAGCATTTT.